This T cell receptor beta chain appears in the sequencing data of a study of blood T cell repertoires in COVID-19. Whole-study context: The samples span acute and convalescent COVID-19 from the United States, Italy and Spain. PBMCs, B-cell-depleted T cells, or T cells were the source of the cDNA or gDNA that made up the material.

Per the original data handling: Estimated nucleated cell counts came from reference gene primer amplification. Using immunoSEQ multiplex PCR, the repertoire was profiled, and TCRdb retains in-frame clones only, with some absent. The D gene and trimming were derived from the DNA, and the V and J assignments and clone size from that table. Of approximately 150,000 clones in the sample, over 65% were seen once. This clone was seen more than once but under ten times. Germline-derived CDR1 and CDR2 are SGHTA and FQGTGA. The CDR3 consists of 15 residues. The V end was cut by 3 bases, the J end by 7 bases, with 15 bases between.

The sequencing sample was made of peripheral blood. The chain is built from TRBV7-3 and TRBJ2-2, with a weak D call TRBD1 (6 bases). The TCR sequence derives from a man aged 65 to 79 with acute or convalescent COVID-19. The CDR3 bases are TGTGCCAGCAGCTTCTCCGGGACACAAGACGGGGAGCTGTTTTTT. It encodes CASSFSGTQDGELFF.